The 26 T cell receptor beta chains reported below all come from one sample, sequenced in a study of shared clonotypes between healthy human individuals. The assay was immunoSEQ multiplex PCR, and TCRdb's table has in-frame clones only and misses some. Of around 2.3 million clones in the sample, about 94% were seen once. Specimen: naive CD4+ T cells sorted from blood. Subset defined: CD45RA+ positively selected. The receptor set was obtained from a man aged 18 to 29 in good health.

CDR3 coding DNA: TGTGCCACCAGGGCTAGCGGGGAAGAGACCCAGTACTTC. It encodes CATRASGEETQYF. The chain uses TRBV6-6 and TRBJ2-5; 9 bases align to TRBD2. Germline V gives CDR1 MNHNY, CDR2 SVGAGI (reference sequence). The CDR3 extends over 13 amino acids. Trimming took 10 bases from V and 3 from J; bases not matched to a gene: 6.

The chain is built from TRBV6-6 and TRBJ2-7, with a possible D match to TRBD1 (5 bases). The germline gives CDR1 MNHNY, CDR2 SVGAGI (reference sequence). The CDR3 consists of 15 residues. The V gene lost 7 bases and the J gene lost 4 bases, with 20 bases spanning the gap. The CDR3 DNA reads as TGTGCCAGCACCATAGCTCGACAGCCCCCATACGAGCAGTACTTC. Encoded protein: CASTIARQPPYEQYF.

J is TRBJ2-7 and V is TRBV5-6; D remains unclear. The CDR3 is 18 residues long. With 0 bases removed from V and 3 bases from J, the gap between germline ends came to 22 bases. Germline V gene lookup returns CDR1 SGHDT and CDR2 YYEEEE. The chain's CDR3 is CASSLEPYRRSFDYEQYF. The CDR3 nucleotides read TGTGCCAGCAGCTTGGAGCCCTACCGACGGTCGTTCGACTACGAGCAGTACTTC. The full variable domain, in which reference TRBV5-6 and TRBJ2-7 provide the parts outside the CDR3, is DAGVTQSPTHLIKTRGQQVTLRCSPKSGHDTVSWYQQALGQGPQFIFQYYEEEERQRGNFPDRFSGHQFPNYSSELNVNALLLGDSALYLCASSLEPYRRSFDYEQYFGPGTRLTVT.

The rearrangement joins TRBV6-6 to TRBJ2-1, with D uncertain. The CDR3 extends over 13 amino acids. V shed 2 bases and J shed 8 bases, with 10 bases lying between them. CDR1 and CDR2 (germline): MNHNY, SVGAGI (reference sequence). CDR3 sequence: CASSYRVEYEQFF. CDR3 sequence (DNA): TGTGCCAGCAGTTACAGAGTCGAGTATGAGCAGTTCTTC.

As for this clone: This sample includes further DNA sequences coding for the same CDR3. V and J are TRBV9 and TRBJ1-2; D not certain. Deletions cut 0 bases from V and 1 base from J, with 7 bases between. The CDR3 runs to 14 residues. Germline CDR1 reads SGDLS; CDR2 reads YYNGEE. The CDR3, as DNA: TGTGCCAGCAGCGTAGGAGGGAGTAACTATGGCTACACCTTC. Its protein product is CASSVGGSNYGYTF.

The rearrangement joins TRBV20-1 to TRBJ2-7; no reliable D call. Between the trimmed V and J ends, which lost 7 bases and 5 bases, there was a span of 9 bases. CDR3 length: 10 residues. The germline V gene has CDR1 DFQATT and CDR2 SNEGSKA (reference sequence). Here the CDR3 reads CSVGRHEQYF. As DNA, the CDR3 is TGCAGTGTAGGTAGGCACGAGCAGTACTTC.

The count of this clone is one. In DNA, the CDR3 is TGTGCCAGCAGTGAACCCTCACCAAACATTCAGTACTTC. Its protein is CASSEPSPNIQYF. The V call is TRBV2, the J call TRBJ2-4, with unresolved D. The length of the CDR3 is 13 residues. In germline, CDR1 is SNHLY, CDR2 FYNNEI. The V gene lost 2 bases and the J gene lost 6 bases, with 8 bases spanning the gap.

The chain couples TRBV4-1 to TRBJ2-5; D might be TRBD2 (5 bases). The CDR3 extends over 14 amino acids. Trimming took 2 bases from V and 0 from J, leaving 7 bases between them. Germline CDR1 is MGHRA and CDR2 is YSYEKL. CDR3 sequence reads: CASSQLAYQETQYF. The CDR3 DNA reads as TGCGCCAGCAGCCAACTAGCTTACCAAGAGACCCAGTACTTC.

The chain recombines TRBV5-4 with TRBJ2-5; D unclear. The CDR3 runs 13 residues. Trimming shortened V by 2 bases and J by 2 bases, and 7 bases separated the two germline ends. CDR1 is SGHNT, CDR2 YYREEE, per germline (reference sequence). CDR3 sequence reads: CASSLRNQETQYF. CDR3 nucleotides: TGTGCCAGCAGCTTAAGGAATCAAGAGACCCAGTACTTC.

This chain connects TRBV5-8 to TRBJ2-5; 7 bases line up with TRBD1. The CDR3 is 14 residues long. Germline CDR1 SGHTS, CDR2 YDEGEE. J was trimmed by 6 bases and V by 2 bases; bases with no gene match: 7. This CDR3 is CASSFEAGGKTQYF. The CDR3 nucleotides read TGTGCCAGCAGCTTTGAGGCAGGGGGAAAGACCCAGTACTTC.

The table lists this clone with a count of one. J is TRBJ2-5 and V is TRBV27; 9 bases agree with TRBD2. Germline loops: CDR1 MNHEY, CDR2 SMNVEV (reference sequence). The V segment lost 5 bases and the J segment 5 bases; nucleotides outside the gene matches: 12. The CDR3 has 16 residues. The CDR3 region is CASSPRLAESGETQYF. The DNA of the CDR3 is TGTGCCAGCAGTCCGAGACTAGCGGAGTCGGGGGAGACCCAGTACTTC.

This clone is a singleton in its sample. This specimen includes other DNA sequences encoding the same CDR3. The chain combines TRBV2 with TRBJ2-2; D call uncertain. With 1 base removed from V and 2 bases from J, the gap between germline ends came to 5 bases. Germline V gene lookup returns CDR1 SNHLY and CDR2 FYNNEI. The CDR3 is 14 residues long. As DNA, the CDR3 is TGTGCCAGCAGTGAAGGCAGAAACACCGGGGAGCTGTTTTTT. It translates to CASSEGRNTGELFF.

The CDR3 sequence is CASSSFPGPYEQYF. The DNA of the CDR3 is TGTGCCAGCAGCTCCTTTCCCGGGCCCTACGAGCAGTACTTC. The chain recombines TRBV11-1 with TRBJ2-7; the D is unclear. The CDR3 is 14 amino acids. Per germline, CDR1 SGHAT and CDR2 FQDESV (reference sequence). Trimming shortened V by 4 bases and J by 2 bases, and 12 bases separated the two germline ends. Full variable domain (remainder filled in from reference TRBV11-1 and TRBJ2-7): EAEVAQSPRYKITEKSQAVAFWCDPISGHATLYWYRQILGQGPELLVQFQDESVVDDSQLPKDRFSAERLKGVDSTLKIQPAELGDSAMYLCASSSFPGPYEQYFGPGTRLTVT.

The chain recombines TRBV28 with TRBJ2-5; tentatively, D is TRBD2 (5 bases). This CDR3 region has 13 residues. CDR1 is MDHEN, CDR2 SYDVKM, per germline. Trimming left V 7 bases short and J 2 bases short, with 11 bases between. CDR3 DNA: TGTGCCAGCATAGGCGGGCCTCAAGAGACCCAGTACTTC. Amino acid sequence: CASIGGPQETQYF.

The rearrangement joins TRBV5-1 to TRBJ2-1; D may correspond to TRBD1 or TRBD2 (5 bases each). Trimming shortened V by 4 bases and J by 9 bases, and 14 bases separated the two germline ends. There are 13 residues in the CDR3. The germline CDR1 and CDR2 sequences are SGHRS and YFSETQ. CDR3 bases: TGCGCCAGCAGCGAGGGCATCCAGGGTGAGCAGTTCTTC. This translates into CASSEGIQGEQFF.

The V call is TRBV5-1, the J call TRBJ2-7; 7 bases are a match to TRBD2. Germline loops: CDR1 SGHRS, CDR2 YFSETQ. The CDR3 contains 16 residues. Germline trimming cut 0 bases from V and 5 bases from J; bases unmatched to any gene: 11. CDR3 region: CASSLAPAGLLDEQYF. DNA for the CDR3: TGCGCCAGCAGCTTGGCCCCAGCGGGGCTACTAGACGAGCAGTACTTC.

The genes are TRBV30 and TRBJ1-6; 9 bases map to TRBD1. Germline V lookup: CDR1 GTSNPN, CDR2 SVGIG (reference sequence). The V gene end was trimmed by 1 base and the J gene end by 9 bases; junction bases not matched to a gene: 4. CDR3 size: 14 residues. The CDR3 DNA reads as TGTGCCTGGAGTGCACAGGGGGCAGTTTCACCCCTCCACTTT. Translated: CAWSAQGAVSPLHF.

The chain recombines TRBV7-9 with TRBJ2-6; D gene uncertain. Germline values: CDR1 SEHNR, CDR2 FQNEAQ (reference sequence). V lost 5 bases to trimming and J lost 0 bases, with 11 bases between them. The CDR3 is 16 amino acids. This CDR3 reads CASSPPDNSGANVLTF. CDR3 coding DNA: TGTGCCAGCAGCCCCCCAGACAACTCTGGGGCCAACGTCCTGACTTTC.

V gene TRBV6-5 combines with J gene TRBJ1-1; D is undetermined. CDR1 and CDR2 (germline): MNHEY, SVGAGI. V lost 2 bases to trimming and J lost 1 base, with 11 bases between them. The CDR3 runs 15 residues. The CDR3 sequence is CASSYEGRTNTEAFF. The CDR3 DNA reads TGTGCCAGCAGTTACGAAGGACGGACGAACACTGAAGCTTTCTTT.

This chain uses TRBV11-2 with TRBJ1-5, with D possibly matching TRBD1 (5 bases). Trimming pared 3 bases from V and 5 bases from J, leaving 20 bases between. The CDR3 loop spans 17 amino acids. Germline V gene sequence: CDR1 SGHAT, CDR2 FQNNGV. CDR3 amino acids: CASSLLGVGGDDQPQHF. The CDR3 coding sequence is TGTGCCAGCAGCTTGTTGGGGGTCGGTGGGGATGATCAGCCCCAGCATTTT.

The CDR3 here is CAWSAGMGLSPLHF. The CDR3 DNA reads as TGTGCCTGGAGTGCAGGGATGGGACTTTCACCCCTCCACTTT. The gene calls are TRBV30 and TRBJ1-6, with a possible D match to TRBD1 (5 bases). The CDR3 length is 14 residues. The germline V and J ends were trimmed by 1 base and 9 bases, with 13 bases remaining between them. Germline CDR1 GTSNPN, CDR2 SVGIG (reference sequence).

The chain carries TRBV4-2 and TRBJ1-5; D unresolved. This CDR3 is 14 amino acids long. Trimming stripped 0 bases from V and 6 bases from J, with 9 bases between. The germline V gene encodes CDR1 LGHNA and CDR2 YNFKEQ. CDR3 residues: CASSQDQAAQPQHF. The CDR3 coding sequence is TGTGCCAGCAGCCAAGATCAAGCGGCTCAGCCCCAGCATTTT.

The table lists this clone with a count of one. The V gene is TRBV4-1, the J gene TRBJ2-3; possibly TRBD2 for D (6 bases). Germline assignment: CDR1 MGHRA and CDR2 YSYEKL. CDR3 size: 15 residues. Trimming cost V 3 bases and J 4 bases, with 14 bases left between them. The CDR3 region has the DNA TGCGCCAGCAGCCAGCTGGGACTGGCCCCAGATACGCAGTATTTT. It translates to CASSQLGLAPDTQYF.

This clone showed up just once. The chain carries TRBV7-2 and TRBJ2-3, with D possibly matching TRBD1 (6 bases). V was trimmed by 1 base and J by 3 bases, leaving 20 bases between them. CDR1 is SGHTA, CDR2 FQGNSA, per germline. The CDR3 has 18 residues. The CDR3 DNA follows: TGTGCCAGCAGCTTAGAGCGTACAGGGAAATTTTCAACAGATACGCAGTATTTT. It is translated as CASSLERTGKFSTDTQYF.

The chain uses TRBV30 and TRBJ1-4, with 9 nucleotides matching TRBD1. The ends lost 1 base at V and 2 bases at J; junction bases unmatched: 8. The CDR3 has 17 residues. The germline V gene encodes CDR1 GTSNPN and CDR2 SVGIG (reference sequence). For the CDR3, the DNA is TGTGCCTGGAGTGCGCGACAGGGGGTAGGCACTAATGAAAAACTGTTTTTT. Translation: CAWSARQGVGTNEKLFF.

The chain employs TRBV28 and TRBJ1-2; D unresolved. CDR1 and CDR2 (germline): MDHEN, SYDVKM. The V and J ends lost 10 bases and 3 bases respectively, with 9 bases between them. This CDR3 comprises 11 residues. The CDR3 DNA is TGTGCCACTCGTAGGGACTATGGCTACACCTTC. Protein product: CATRRDYGYTF.